The 19 T cell receptor beta chains below were found in one sample sequenced in a study of T cell repertoires in cytomegalovirus infection. These receptors' targets are unknown. MiXCR, run by TCRdb on the reads, gives a single entry per CDR3 protein. The sample includes 55,000 to 85,000 distinct CDR3 sequences, about 20% of them seen just once. The source was CD8+ T cells from cultured PBMCs, collected from culture after CMV antigen stimulation. Source of these receptors: a human donor in good health (CMV status not recorded). Some clones in this sample may be carry-over from other donors' samples.

The chain links TRBV6-2 or TRBV6-3 to TRBJ2-3; no reliable D call. The germline gives CDR1 MNHEY, CDR2 SVGEGT. V lost 2 bases, J lost 4 bases, and 7 bases lay in between. The CDR3 is 13 residues long. The CDR3 coding sequence is TGTGCCAGCAGTTACCTCGTCTCAGATACGCAGTATTTT. Translated: CASSYLVSDTQYF.

This clonotype was seen a few times. V gene TRBV7-2 combines with J gene TRBJ2-1; D is unclear. The V end lost 1 base, the J end lost 4 bases, and 11 bases lay between the germline ends. From germline, CDR1 is SGHTA and CDR2 FQGNSA. The length of the CDR3 is 15 residues. The chain's CDR3 is CASSLVTARYNEQFF. CDR3 nucleotide sequence: TGTGCCAGCAGCTTAGTAACTGCTCGGTACAATGAGCAGTTCTTC. Full variable domain (outside the CDR3, taken from reference TRBV7-2 and TRBJ2-1): GAGVSQSPSNKVTEKGKDVELRCDPISGHTALYWYRQSLGQGLEFLIYFQGNSAPDKSGLPSDRFSAERTGGSVSTLTIQRTQQEDSAVYLCASSLVTARYNEQFFGPGTRLTVL.

About this clonotype itself: A junction boundary mismatches the germline segment, possibly from a read error. The chain is built from TRBV27 and TRBJ1-1, with 8 bases lining up with TRBD1. The CDR3 runs to 13 residues. The germline V gene encodes CDR1 MNHEY and CDR2 SMNVEV (reference sequence). CDR3: CASQDRARTEAFF. For the CDR3, the DNA is TGTGCCAGCCAGGACAGGGCTCGAACTGAGGCTTTCTTT.

J is TRBJ1-2 and V is TRBV7-2; 10 nucleotides align to TRBD1. CDR1 and CDR2 from the germline V gene are SGHTA and FQGNSA. CDR3 length: 17 amino acids. V lost 4 bases and J lost 5; bases outside the gene matches: 13. CDR3 sequence: CASSWGPDRGLNYGYTF. The CDR3 DNA sequence: TGTGCCAGCAGCTGGGGGCCAGACAGGGGGCTAAATTATGGCTACACCTTC.

This clonotype turned up a few times. CDR3 sequence reads: CATTGLDYGYTF. In DNA, the CDR3 is TGTGCCACCACGGGACTGGATTATGGCTACACCTTC. V and J are TRBV7-9 and TRBJ1-2, with D possibly matching TRBD1 (5 bases). This CDR3 is built from 12 residues. Trimming pared 10 bases from V and 5 bases from J, leaving 14 bases between. Germline CDR1 SEHNR, CDR2 FQNEAQ (reference sequence).

The V gene is TRBV7-6, the J gene TRBJ1-2, with D perhaps TRBD1 (6 bases). This CDR3 spans 15 amino acids. Germline lookup yields CDR1 SGHVS and CDR2 FNYEAQ. Trimming cost V 0 bases and J 8 bases, with 16 bases left between them. CDR3 DNA: TGTGCCAGCAGCTTAGCACAGGGCGAACATCGAGGCTACACCTTC. Its translation is CASSLAQGEHRGYTF.

J is TRBJ1-1 and V is TRBV4-3; TRBD1 matches at 11 bases. CDR1 and CDR2 from the germline V gene are LGHNA and YSLEER. With 0 bases clipped from V and 6 bases from J, the junction kept 9 bases outside the gene matches. This CDR3 comprises 17 residues. CDR3: CASSQDVWDRGVPEAFF. CDR3 nucleotide sequence: TGCGCCAGCAGCCAAGACGTCTGGGACAGGGGGGTCCCTGAAGCTTTCTTT.

Notes on this clonotype: With a much larger clone just one base away, this may be a read error. The chain combines TRBV7-2 with TRBJ2-1; 8 bases map to TRBD1. The CDR3 loop spans 16 amino acids. CDR1 and CDR2 (germline): SGHTA, FQGNSA. V lost 3 bases, J lost 4 bases, and 8 bases stayed unmatched. CDR3 DNA sequence: TGTGCCAGCAGCTTTGGAATCAGGGGGCCTTACAATGAGCAGTTCTTC. Its protein product is CASSFGIRGPYNEQFF.

The V call is TRBV6-2 or TRBV6-3, the J call TRBJ2-5; TRBD2 matches at 7 bases. V shed 2 bases, J shed 6 bases, and the junction held 12 bases outside the gene matches. CDR1 is MNHEY and CDR2 is SVGEGT in the germline V gene. This CDR3 has 16 residues. The CDR3 is CASSYKGDYPRQTQYF. CDR3 DNA: TGTGCCAGCAGTTACAAAGGGGACTACCCGCGGCAGACCCAGTACTTC.

The CDR3 DNA reads TGTGCCAGCAGTTCCCTCCCGGGGCGACAGGACCAGTTTACCTACGAGCAGTACTTC. This gives the protein CASSSLPGRQDQFTYEQYF. J is TRBJ2-7 and V is TRBV6-5; tentatively, D is TRBD1 (6 bases). The V gene's germline CDR1 is MNHEY and CDR2 SVGAGI. The CDR3 has 19 amino acids. The V end lost 4 bases, the J end lost 2 bases, and 27 bases lay between the germline ends.

This clonotype came up many times. This chain uses TRBV27 with TRBJ2-1; D might be TRBD2 (6 bases). The CDR3 is 16 amino acids. Germline assignment: CDR1 MNHEY and CDR2 SMNVEV (reference sequence). V was clipped by 6 bases and J by 5 bases, with 20 bases between them. The DNA for the CDR3 is TGTGCCAGCAGGCCTATGACACGGGGAGGTAACAATGAGCAGTTCTTC. It yields the protein CASRPMTRGGNNEQFF.

The V and J genes are TRBV7-2 and TRBJ1-5; 10 bases line up with TRBD1. CDR1 and CDR2 from the germline V gene are SGHTA and FQGNSA. V dropped 3 bases and J dropped 7; count of bases not matched to a gene: 0. The CDR3 length is 13 residues. The CDR3 protein is CASSLTGGQPQHF. For the CDR3, the DNA is TGTGCCAGCAGCTTGACAGGGGGCCAGCCCCAGCATTTT.

This clonotype was recorded at least ten times. V gene TRBV4-1 combines with J gene TRBJ2-7; no clear D gene. This CDR3 has 19 residues. V was clipped by 0 bases and J by 4 bases, with 25 bases between them. Germline CDR1 is MGHRA and CDR2 is YSYEKL. CDR3 amino acids: CASSQDPWRSRPPEYEQYF. For the CDR3, the DNA is TGCGCCAGCAGCCAAGATCCCTGGCGATCTCGCCCGCCGGAATACGAGCAGTACTTC.

The rearrangement uses TRBV6-2 or TRBV6-3 and TRBJ2-5; 16 bases map to TRBD2. The CDR3 extends over 18 amino acids. Trimming at V came to 5 bases and at J to 1 base, leaving 7 bases not matched to a gene. Germline V gives CDR1 MNHEY, CDR2 SVGEGT. The CDR3 sequence: CASSPGTSGGAFQETQYF. DNA for the CDR3: TGTGCCAGCAGTCCCGGGACTAGCGGGGGGGCCTTCCAAGAGACCCAGTACTTC.

This clonotype has more than one count but fewer than ten. The gene calls are TRBV12-3 or TRBV12-4 and TRBJ1-2; no reliable D call. V was clipped by 4 bases and J by 4 bases, with 10 bases between them. This CDR3 is 13 amino acids long. The CDR3 sequence: CASSSPSLYGYTF. In DNA, the CDR3 is TGTGCCAGCAGTTCCCCGAGCCTCTATGGCTACACCTTC.

This clonotype was counted at least ten times. The rearrangement links TRBV19 to TRBJ2-3; the D is unclear. The CDR3 totals 15 residues. The germline V gene encodes CDR1 LNHDA and CDR2 SQIVND (reference sequence). V was clipped by 3 bases and J by 0 bases, with 10 bases between them. CDR3 coding DNA: TGTGCCAGTAGTATTTCGCCAGCTAGCACAGATACGCAGTATTTT. This codes for CASSISPASTDTQYF.

This clonotype was seen a few times. This chain connects TRBV27 to TRBJ2-3, with a possible D match to TRBD2 (6 bases). The V end was cut by 8 bases, the J end by 2 bases, with 8 bases between. The CDR3 is 12 residues long. Germline assignment: CDR1 MNHEY and CDR2 SMNVEV (reference sequence). The CDR3 DNA follows: TGTGCCAGCGGAGGGTACACAGATACGCAGTATTTT. Protein: CASGGYTDTQYF.

In this sample, this clonotype turned up a few times. The rearrangement uses TRBV10-3 and TRBJ1-6; 10 bases are shared with TRBD1. The CDR3 is made up of 16 amino acids. Germline V lookup: CDR1 ENHRY, CDR2 SYGVKD. After removal of 3 bases from V and 5 bases from J, the junction contained 4 bases not matched to a gene. The CDR3 is CAISDWDRGDNSPLHF. In DNA form, the CDR3 reads TGTGCCATCAGTGATTGGGACAGGGGAGATAATTCACCCCTCCACTTT.

This chain connects TRBV6-2 or TRBV6-3 to TRBJ2-7; D is undetermined. CDR1 and CDR2 from the germline V gene are MNHEY and SVGEGT. V lost 2 bases to trimming and J lost 1 base, with 12 bases between them. The CDR3 is made up of 15 amino acids. CDR3 in amino acids: CASSYRHDRSYEQYF. CDR3 in DNA: TGTGCCAGCAGTTACAGGCACGATCGATCCTACGAGCAGTACTTC.